Below, 13 T cell receptor beta chains from the same sample are listed, as sequenced in a study of blood T cell repertoires in COVID-19. Repertoires were generated with immunoSEQ multiplex PCR, while TCRdb's copy carries only in-frame clones and drops some. The sample lists 17,000 or so clones; around nine tenths were seen once. Source material: peripheral blood. These receptors were collected from a human donor in a cohort sampled during active COVID-19.

The chain couples TRBV9 to TRBJ2-1, with TRBD2 identical over 9 bases. Germline CDR1 and CDR2: SGDLS and YYNGEE. Trimming at V came to 4 bases and at J to 7 bases, leaving 12 bases not matched to a gene. The CDR3 is 16 residues long. CDR3 coding DNA: TGTGCCAGCAGCCCTTCGCGGGAGGGTCTCTGGAATGAGCAGTTCTTC. Translation: CASSPSREGLWNEQFF.

CDR3 sequence reads: CASSPTVNYGYTF. The CDR3 DNA sequence: TGTGCCAGCAGTCCGACAGTAAACTATGGCTACACCTTC. The chain has TRBV6-5 and TRBJ1-2, with D perhaps TRBD1 (5 bases). Germline CDR1 is MNHEY and CDR2 is SVGAGI. V was clipped by 5 bases and J by 2 bases, with 9 bases between them. CDR3 size: 13 residues.

The CDR3: CASSLEVGRGNEQFF. The CDR3 DNA reads TGTGCCAGCAGCTTAGAGGTTGGGCGGGGCAATGAGCAGTTCTTC. This sequence joins TRBV11-2 and TRBJ2-1, with D possibly matching TRBD2 (6 bases). Trimming pared 0 bases from V and 6 bases from J, leaving 12 bases between. Per the germline V gene, CDR1 is SGHAT and CDR2 is FQNNGV. The CDR3 is made up of 15 amino acids.

The chain couples TRBV27 to TRBJ2-1, with 9 bases lining up with TRBD2. Trimming cost V 7 bases and J 8 bases; bases outside gene matches: 9. This CDR3 has 14 residues. Germline V gene lookup returns CDR1 MNHEY and CDR2 SMNVEV (reference sequence). CDR3 in amino acids: CASKLAGVGDEQFF. The CDR3 DNA is TGTGCCAGCAAATTAGCGGGAGTTGGCGATGAGCAGTTCTTC.

The rearrangement joins TRBV28 to TRBJ1-5; no firm D call. The germline V gene encodes CDR1 MDHEN and CDR2 SYDVKM. V gave up 8 bases and J gave up 0 bases, with 20 bases separating them. CDR3 length: 17 residues. CDR3 protein: CASSSRPRGNSNQPQHF. The CDR3 nucleotides are TGTGCCAGCTCCTCCAGACCCCGAGGTAATAGCAATCAGCCCCAGCATTTT.

The chain joins TRBV14 to TRBJ2-3; perhaps TRBD2 as D (5 bases). The CDR3 has 17 residues. CDR1 and CDR2 (germline): SGHDN, FVKESK. V shed 3 bases and J shed 3 bases, with 19 bases lying between them. This chain's CDR3 is CASSQIKRSWGTDTQYF. The CDR3 DNA follows: TGTGCCAGCAGCCAGATCAAGCGGTCCTGGGGAACAGATACGCAGTATTTT.

CDR3 DNA: TGTGCCAGCAGTTCAGGACAGTATGGCTACACCTTC. As protein: CASSSGQYGYTF. This rearrangement joins TRBV28 to TRBJ1-2, with D possibly being TRBD1 (6 bases). V lost 4 bases to trimming and J lost 5 bases, with 8 bases between them. CDR3 length: 12 amino acids. CDR1 is MDHEN and CDR2 is SYDVKM in the germline V gene.

Only one count was recorded for this clone. The CDR3 loop reads CASRKLAGGDNEQFF. The CDR3 bases are TGTGCCAGCAGGAAGTTAGCGGGAGGGGACAATGAGCAGTTCTTC. V and J are TRBV6-5 and TRBJ2-1; 11 nucleotides align to TRBD2. After removal of 6 bases from V and 5 bases from J, the junction contained 6 bases not matched to a gene. Per the germline V gene, CDR1 is MNHEY and CDR2 is SVGAGI. The CDR3 is made up of 15 amino acids.

This rearrangement joins TRBV7-2 to TRBJ2-7; D might be TRBD1 (5 bases). V gave up 4 bases and J gave up 3 bases, with 16 bases separating them. The CDR3 has 15 amino acids. From germline, CDR1 is SGHTA and CDR2 FQGNSA. This CDR3 reads CASSSRQTINYEQYF. The CDR3 nucleotides are TGTGCCAGCAGCTCAAGACAGACCATTAACTACGAGCAGTACTTC.

The chain uses TRBV18 and TRBJ2-1, with 8 bases fitting TRBD1. The V gene's germline CDR1 is KGHSH and CDR2 LQKENI. The length of the CDR3 is 15 residues. Unmatched junction bases numbered 13, after V lost 3 bases and J lost 12 bases. The CDR3 nucleotides read TGTGCCAGCTCACCTGGACAGGGAACAAGCTTTGGGCAGTTCTTC. Translation: CASSPGQGTSFGQFF.

The chain links TRBV28 to TRBJ1-2; TRBD1 agrees at 7 bases. Unmatched junction bases numbered 8, after V lost 1 base and J lost 6 bases. The CDR3 extends over 15 amino acids. CDR1 and CDR2 from the germline V gene are MDHEN and SYDVKM. The CDR3 loop reads CASSLSNRGGNGYTF. The CDR3 DNA reads as TGTGCCAGCAGTTTATCCAACAGGGGTGGAAATGGCTACACCTTC.

Only a few counts were recorded for this clone. V and J are TRBV27 and TRBJ1-5; tentatively, D is TRBD1 (5 bases). V lost 0 bases, J lost 5 bases, and 14 bases lay in between. The length of the CDR3 is 16 residues. Germline CDR1 reads MNHEY; CDR2 reads SMNVEV (reference sequence). The CDR3 spells CASSLSMGLPDQPQHF. The CDR3 bases are TGTGCCAGCAGTTTATCGATGGGGCTGCCTGATCAGCCCCAGCATTTT.

The chain combines TRBV4-1 with TRBJ2-4, with D perhaps TRBD1 (6 bases). CDR3 length: 17 residues. Germline CDR1 and CDR2: MGHRA and YSYEKL. V lost 0 bases to trimming and J lost 2 bases, with 14 bases between them. CDR3 nucleotide sequence: TGCGCCAGCAGCCAAGACGACAGGATTAGGTCCAAAAACATTCAGTACTTC. As protein: CASSQDDRIRSKNIQYF.